This TCR beta chain was captured by sequencing in a study of blood T cells in healthy people across ages (dated by TCRdb to between 2014 and 2016). Notes on the research overall: In model experiments, template switching captured roughly one uniquely barcoded TCR beta cDNA molecule for every two T cells. The study measured age-related changes in TCR beta repertoire diversity using deep sequencing normalized with unique cDNA molecular identifiers. The donors were divided into four age groups: young (average around 17 years), middle-aged (under 40), aged (about 60) and long-lived (roughly 88). To avoid experimental bias, donors of different ages were distributed randomly across sequencing lanes. The study analyzed two additional independent replicas of 1 million unique cDNA reads from the same blood draw for two donors, one aged 18 to 29 and one aged 80 or older. Overall results and qualifications from the work: The CMV infection status of donors was not known, potentially confounding age-related changes in expanded clonotypes. Compared with the aged group, the long-lived group had more naive CD4+ T cells, fewer expanded clones and increased TCR diversity, suggesting age selection. As age increased, observed TCR beta diversity per million T cells dropped in a roughly linear way, and a significant reduction was already evident by age 40. Observed TCR beta diversity correlated strongly with the percentage of naive T cells measured by flow cytometry. Total diversity estimates from one million sequenced T cells were considered lower bounds and underestimates. Because profiling used bulk unsorted PBMCs, naive and antigen-experienced compartments could not be compared conclusively.

Systemically healthy Caucasian individuals from Russia, some 36 in total and aged about 6 to 90 years, were included as donors. Each donor gave around 9.8 milliliters of peripheral blood, collected into EDTA-treated Vacutainer tubes. PBMCs were isolated by Ficoll-Paque density-gradient centrifugation, with at least 6.5 million obtained per sample. Total RNA was extracted from PBMCs with Trizol reagent, with at least 6 micrograms obtained per sample. For every donor, an aliquot of PBMCs went through flow cytometry to measure the percentages of naive CD45RAhigh/CD27high T cells. A note on this clonotype: Its binding antigen is unknown. Base qualities were left out, and no much larger clone turns up one base away.

The receptor library was made with 5' RACE. Sequencing relied on an Illumina HiSeq 2500. A second PCR of roughly 7 to 11 cycles was performed with a sample-barcoded 5' primer and a J-beta primer mix. Each TCR beta cDNA molecule received a unique molecular identifier from a template-switch 5' adaptor carrying 12 random nucleotides. At least 2.5 million CDR3-containing paired-end reads were obtained from each sample. First-strand cDNA was synthesized from all RNA with the Mint cDNA synthesis kit, primed by a TRBC-specific oligonucleotide. Following uracil-DNA glycosylase treatment, a first 18-cycle PCR with universal primers M1SS and BC2_uni_R was performed on all cDNA. As for how the authors treated the data: For normalization, 1 million high-quality reads, each with a distinct molecular identifier, were randomly selected from each sample. Instead of being binned into consensus sequences, reads that shared molecular identifiers were thrown out. CDR3 identification, clonotype clustering and error correction used MiTCR with a Q25 quality threshold and the strictest error-elimination algorithm. A nonparametric unseen species model using Euler transformation provided a lower-bound estimate of total TCR beta diversity. TCRdb cleaned the public reads at Q25 with fastp, built clones with MiXCR and kept in-frame beta chains. When rows share a CDR3 protein, they turn into one entry using the most common DNA and genes. TCRdb's processing, not the authors' own work, is the source of the V and J calls. The sample table holds hundreds of thousands of distinct CDR3 sequences, of which about 55% were seen once. The leading ten clones occupy around 41% of the sample.

CDR1 SGHTA and CDR2 FQGNSA are derived from the germline V gene. The CDR3, from cysteine to phenylalanine, totals 12 residues. Solely the CDR3 DNA is kept, with 36 bases framed from the first base. The junction shows trimming of 4 bases on V and 5 bases on J, plus 8 bases between the germline ends. The sequence was obtained from an elderly man in good health. The sequence links TRBV7-2 to TRBJ1-2; the D gene is perhaps TRBD1, from 5 matching bases. The sequenced material came from blood. The CDR3 region has the sequence CASSSDRYGYTF. The DNA sequence follows: TGTGCCAGCAGCTCCGACAGATATGGCTACACCTTC.